The clone carrying this TCR beta chain was seen more than once but under ten times. Each sample provided at least 5.5 micrograms of extracted total RNA. V shed 0 bases and J 5 bases; nucleotides not matched to a gene: 14. This CDR3 is built from 18 residues. From germline, CDR1 is ENHRY and CDR2 SYGVKD. The authors ran a second PCR of about 7 to 12 cycles using a sample-barcoded 5' primer and a J-beta primer mix. With 12 random nucleotides, a template-switch adaptor tagged each individual cDNA molecule. TCRdb analysed the 5' RACE reads with MiXCR anew, one entry per CDR3 protein. Here the sample spans 800,000 to 950,000 distinct CDR3 sequences, 25% to 30% being singletons. The sample originates from a study of blood T cells in healthy people across ages. The sample was also linked to a second study, of T cells of mothers and their children. Per that study: Donation was provided by three healthy Caucasian mothers along with their six children. Per child, approximately 2.9 million TCR beta CDR3 reads were obtained, against over 9 million per mother.

The V gene is TRBV10-3, the J gene TRBJ2-5, with 8 bases identical to TRBD2. The source of this sequence is a woman aged 40 to 55 in good health. The source material was blood. CDR3 bases: TGTGCCATCAGTGAGTCGAGGGTCGGGGGGGCCAGACCCGAGACCCAGTACTTC. This gives the protein CAISESRVGGARPETQYF.